This T cell receptor beta chain was captured by sequencing in a study of blood T cell repertoires in COVID-19. Profiling relied on immunoSEQ multiplex PCR, and the TCRdb table lists in-frame clones only, not all of them. The table lists under 550,000 clones, approximately 90% of them singletons. This sequence was found in a man aged 18 to 30 with COVID-19, enrolled during active disease. Sequenced sample: peripheral blood.

CDR3 region: CASRTGVNQPQHF. CDR3 nucleotides: TGTGCCAGTAGGACAGGGGTAAATCAGCCCCAGCATTTT. The chain links TRBV19 to TRBJ1-5; 8 bases are shared with TRBD1. Germline trimming cut 6 bases from V and 4 bases from J; bases unmatched to any gene: 2. The CDR3 is 13 amino acids. In germline, CDR1 is LNHDA, CDR2 SQIVND (reference sequence).